The 14 T cell receptor beta chains presented below share a single source sample, sequenced in a study of cytomegalovirus exposure and HLA in healthy donors. The PCR used 60 Vbeta and 13 Jbeta primers. Data came from immunoSEQ multiplex PCR; TCRdb stores just in-frame clones and leaves some out. The sample table includes roughly 120,000 clones. Sequenced input: PBMCs. Source of these receptors: a man aged 25-45 years in good health and CMV-seronegative.

Turning to this clone: Other nucleotide sequences in the sample specify the same CDR3. This chain joins TRBV13 and TRBJ2-7; possible D gene TRBD2, 6 bases. Per germline, CDR1 PRHDT and CDR2 FYEKMQ (reference sequence). V was cut by 2 bases and J by 0 bases, with 8 bases left in between. This CDR3 region has 14 residues. CDR3 region: CASSLRDSSYEQYF. The CDR3 DNA reads TGTGCCAGCAGCTTACGGGACTCCTCCTACGAGCAGTACTTC. The variable domain in full, completed from reference TRBV13 and TRBJ2-7, reads AAGVIQSPRHLIKEKRETATLKCYPIPRHDTVYWYQQGPGQDPQFLISFYEKMQSDKGSIPDRFSAQQFSDYHSELNMSSLELGDSALYFCASSLRDSSYEQYFGPGTRLTVT.

The rearrangement uses TRBV10-1 and TRBJ2-5; 13 bases fit TRBD2. The CDR3 is 15 amino acids. The J segment lost 4 bases and the V segment lost 7 bases, leaving 6 bases of the junction unmatched. The V gene's germline CDR1 is WNHNN and CDR2 SYGVQD (reference sequence). The CDR3 sequence is CASIRLAGGSETQYF. DNA of the CDR3: TGCGCCAGCATACGACTAGCGGGGGGTTCAGAGACCCAGTACTTC.

The CDR3 loop reads CASSLGEGSYNSPLHF. As DNA, the CDR3 is TGTGCCAGCAGTTTAGGGGAGGGTTCCTATAATTCACCCCTCCACTTT. This chain joins TRBV2 and TRBJ1-6; D may be TRBD1 (5 bases). Trimming took off 5 bases at V and 1 base at J, with 12 bases between the two ends. The length of the CDR3 is 16 residues. From germline, CDR1 is SNHLY and CDR2 FYNNEI.

J is TRBJ2-2 and V is TRBV6-1; 10 nucleotides agree with TRBD1. J was trimmed by 4 bases and V by 4 bases; bases with no gene match: 6. Germline-derived CDR1 and CDR2 are MNHNS and SASEGT. The length of the CDR3 is 16 residues. CDR3: CASSVTRDRGTGELFF. The CDR3 nucleotides are TGTGCCAGCAGTGTAACCCGGGACAGGGGCACCGGGGAGCTGTTTTTT.

The chain recombines TRBV1 with TRBJ2-1; TRBD1 is taken as the D call from the table, unchecked against the DNA. TRBV1 is a pseudogene. The CDR3 consists of 13 residues. CDR3 sequence reads: CTSSPDRRNEQFF. In nucleotides, the CDR3 is TGCACCAGCAGCCCGGACAGAAGGAATGAGCAGTTCTTC.

The J gene is TRBJ1-2, the V gene TRBV7-3, with 7 bases aligning to TRBD1. CDR3 size: 16 residues. V lost 5 bases and J lost 8; bases outside the gene matches: 17. In germline, CDR1 is SGHTA, CDR2 FQGTGA. CDR3 sequence: CASSALGDRVSRGYTF. In DNA form, the CDR3 reads TGTGCCAGCAGCGCCCTGGGAGACAGGGTTTCGAGGGGCTACACCTTC.

The rearrangement links TRBV13 to TRBJ2-2; 11 bases are a match to TRBD1. J was trimmed by 6 bases and V by 0 bases; bases with no gene match: 3. CDR3 length equals 16 residues. Germline-derived CDR1 and CDR2 are PRHDT and FYEKMQ (reference sequence). This chain's CDR3 is CASSLGDRGRAGELFF. The DNA for the CDR3 is TGTGCCAGCAGCTTAGGGGACAGGGGGCGCGCCGGGGAGCTGTTTTTT.

The genes are TRBV11-2 and TRBJ1-1; tentatively, D is TRBD1 (6 bases). Germline CDR1 SGHAT, CDR2 FQNNGV. This CDR3 has 14 amino acids. The germline V and J ends were trimmed by 3 bases and 5 bases, with 13 bases remaining between them. The CDR3 DNA reads TGTGCCAGCAGCTTCAACAGGGTAAAAACTGAAGCTTTCTTT. Protein sequence: CASSFNRVKTEAFF.

This chain links TRBV29-1 with TRBJ1-4; maybe TRBD1 (5 bases). The CDR3 is 12 residues long. The V gene's germline CDR1 is SQVTM and CDR2 ANQGSEA. Trimming took off 5 bases at V and 6 bases at J, with 10 bases between the two ends. The CDR3 DNA reads TGCAGCGTTCGGACATACCATGAAAAACTGTTTTTT. It codes for CSVRTYHEKLFF.

The chain is built from TRBV19 and TRBJ1-1; D unclear. This CDR3 spans 14 amino acids. Germline assignment: CDR1 LNHDA and CDR2 SQIVND (reference sequence). The germline V and J ends were trimmed by 5 bases and 0 bases, with 10 bases remaining between them. The CDR3 region is CASSRRSLNTEAFF. The DNA for the CDR3 is TGTGCCAGTAGTCGAAGGAGCTTGAACACTGAAGCTTTCTTT.

The chain joins TRBV16 to TRBJ2-5; TRBD1 matches at 11 bases. Germline V gene sequence: CDR1 KGHSY, CDR2 FQNENV. V was clipped by 4 bases and J by 5 bases; unmatched bases: 12. CDR3 length: 17 residues. The CDR3: CASSPIGTGGGWETQYF. The CDR3 nucleotides are TGTGCCAGCAGCCCGATAGGGACAGGGGGGGGTTGGGAGACCCAGTACTTC.

V and J are TRBV7-2 and TRBJ2-2; TRBD1 matches at 10 bases. Germline CDR1 reads SGHTA; CDR2 reads FQGNSA. V gave up 5 bases and J gave up 6 bases; unmatched junction bases: 3. The CDR3 runs 14 residues. DNA of the CDR3: TGTGCCAGCAGCCGCGGACAGGGGGCCGGGGAGCTGTTTTTT. Its translation: CASSRGQGAGELFF.

This chain links TRBV5-1 with TRBJ2-7; D perhaps matches TRBD1 (5 bases). CDR1 SGHRS and CDR2 YFSETQ come from the germline V gene. This CDR3 is built from 14 residues. V shed 0 bases and J shed 4 bases, with 11 bases lying between them. The CDR3 DNA is TGCGCCAGCAGCTTGGTAGGCAGGGTTTACGAGCAGTACTTC. Translating it yields CASSLVGRVYEQYF. Filled out from reference TRBV5-1 and TRBJ2-7, the complete variable domain reads KAGVTQTPRYLIKTRGQQVTLSCSPISGHRSVSWYQQTPGQGLQFLFEYFSETQRNKGNFPGRFSGRQFSNSRSEMNVSTLELGDSALYLCASSLVGRVYEQYFGPGTRLTVT.

The V gene is TRBV6-5, the J gene TRBJ2-5, with D perhaps matching TRBD1 (6 bases). The V and J ends lost 8 bases and 5 bases respectively, with 18 bases between them. There are 14 residues in the CDR3. Per the germline V gene, CDR1 is MNHEY and CDR2 is SVGAGI. CDR3 protein: CASGLAGDGETQYF. CDR3 nucleotides: TGTGCCAGCGGACTCGCAGGGGACGGGGAGACCCAGTACTTC.